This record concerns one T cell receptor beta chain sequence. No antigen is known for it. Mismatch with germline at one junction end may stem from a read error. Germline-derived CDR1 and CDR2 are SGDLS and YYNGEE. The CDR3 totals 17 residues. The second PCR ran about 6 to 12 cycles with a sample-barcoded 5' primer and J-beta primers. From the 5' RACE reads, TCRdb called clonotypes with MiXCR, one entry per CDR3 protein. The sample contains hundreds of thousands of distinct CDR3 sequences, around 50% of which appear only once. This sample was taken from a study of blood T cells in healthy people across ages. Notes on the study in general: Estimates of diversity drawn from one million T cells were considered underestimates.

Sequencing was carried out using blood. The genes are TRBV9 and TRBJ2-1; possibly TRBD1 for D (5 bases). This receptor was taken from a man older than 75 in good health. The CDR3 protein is CASSVGLGASSYNEQFF. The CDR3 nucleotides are TGCGCCAGCAGCGTAGGCTTAGGGGCGAGCTCCTACAATGAGCAGTTCTTC.